The present T cell receptor (beta chain) was sequenced within a study of PD-1 blockade in mismatch repair-deficient tumors. Overall study: Enrolled about 2013-2016, patients had progressing, pretreated mismatch repair-deficient cancers of about a dozen types.

PCR or immunohistochemistry showed mismatch repair deficiency in every enrolled patient. A few pembrolizumab responders had their TCRs sequenced. Method: immunoSEQ multiplex PCR; TCRdb's copy keeps in-frame clones and lacks some. Of more than 15,000 clones in the sample, 65% to 85% were seen once. The CDR3 is made up of 13 amino acids. CDR1 LNHDA and CDR2 SQIVND come from the germline V gene (reference sequence). V was trimmed by 7 bases and J by 4 bases, leaving 10 bases between them. The receptor was isolated from an adult with mismatch repair-deficient cancer. The specimen comprised PBMCs, sampled 4 weeks after starting pembrolizumab. V and J are TRBV19 and TRBJ2-2; tentatively, D is TRBD1 (6 bases). CDR3 bases: TGTGCCAGTAAACAGGGTGTCACCGGGGAGCTGTTTTTT. It yields the protein CASKQGVTGELFF.